The 3 T cell receptor beta chains in this list originate from one sample, sequenced in a study of blood T cell repertoires in COVID-19. The protocol was immunoSEQ multiplex PCR, while the TCRdb copy is restricted to in-frame clones and leaves out a portion. The sample carries roughly 250,000 clones, about four fifths recorded once. The sequencing sample was made of peripheral blood. These receptors were obtained from a man in his fifties or sixties with acute or convalescent COVID-19.

This chain joins TRBV3-1 (or the pseudogene TRBV3-2) and TRBJ1-2; TRBD1 agrees at 7 bases. The CDR3 totals 16 residues. Trimming removed 3 bases from V and 5 bases from J; junction bases left unmatched: 12. CDR1 is LGHDT, CDR2 YNNKEL, per germline (reference sequence). The CDR3 sequence: CASSQGTASLSYGYTF. Here the CDR3 DNA reads TGTGCCAGCAGCCAGGGGACAGCAAGCCTTTCTTATGGCTACACCTTC.

The chain joins TRBV10-3 to TRBJ2-7; TRBD1 agrees at 7 bases. Unmatched junction bases numbered 3, after V lost 0 bases and J lost 1 base. Germline CDR1 reads ENHRY; CDR2 reads SYGVKD. The CDR3 is made up of 15 amino acids. For the CDR3, the DNA is TGTGCCATCAGTGAGTCGTTACAGGGGTCCTACGAGCAGTACTTC. Protein product: CAISESLQGSYEQYF.

The chain is built from TRBV5-1 and TRBJ1-3, with 7 bases lining up with TRBD1. Germline V lookup: CDR1 SGHRS, CDR2 YFSETQ. V lost 6 bases and J lost 3; bases outside the gene matches: 6. CDR3 length: 14 amino acids. DNA of the CDR3: TGCGCCAGCACCCAGGGGGTTGGTGGAAACACCATATATTTT. Translating it yields CASTQGVGGNTIYF.